Below, 27 T cell receptor beta chains from the same sample are listed, as sequenced in a study of cytomegalovirus exposure and HLA in healthy donors. PCR primers comprised 60 Vbeta and 13 Jbeta primers. This table comes from immunoSEQ multiplex PCR, and its TCRdb copy is limited to in-frame clones, with some not included. The data contain 110,000 to 150,000 clones, under 90% of them seen just once; the ten biggest clones take up under 6%. The sample taken for sequencing was PBMCs. These receptors all come from a man aged 35-49 years in good health and CMV-seronegative.

The J gene is TRBJ1-5, the V gene TRBV7-8, with D tentatively TRBD1 (6 bases). V was shortened by 0 bases and J by 0 bases, with 18 bases between the two germline ends. Germline V gene lookup returns CDR1 SGHVS and CDR2 FQNEAQ. CDR3 size: 19 residues. Written as DNA, the CDR3 is TGTGCCAGCAGCTTAGCGCAGGGGCGCCTAATCAATAGCAATCAGCCCCAGCATTTT. This gives the protein CASSLAQGRLINSNQPQHF.

The V gene is TRBV28, the J gene TRBJ1-2; 8 nucleotides agree with TRBD1. The junction had 11 bases not matched to a gene; V was cut back by 5 bases and J by 0 bases. This CDR3 has 17 amino acids. CDR1 and CDR2 (germline): MDHEN, SYDVKM. CDR3: CASSVSGTGATNYGYTF. As DNA, the CDR3 is TGTGCCAGCAGTGTCTCGGGGACAGGAGCCACTAACTATGGCTACACCTTC.

The CDR3 DNA follows: TGTGCCAGCAGTCCTCCGGGACAGGGGGAAGATGAGCAGTTCTTC. Amino acids: CASSPPGQGEDEQFF. The chain employs TRBV28 and TRBJ2-1; 11 bases map to TRBD1. Losses at the gene ends were 5 bases for V and 8 bases for J; bases not matched to a gene: 8. Germline CDR1 reads MDHEN; CDR2 reads SYDVKM. The CDR3 has 15 amino acids.

The V and J genes are TRBV6-1 and TRBJ1-1; 9 nucleotides line up with TRBD1. The V gene's germline CDR1 is MNHNS and CDR2 SASEGT. Germline trimming cut 6 bases from V and 8 bases from J; bases unmatched to any gene: 13. The CDR3 spans 15 residues. The CDR3 DNA follows: TGTGCCAGCAGCGATCCGGGACAGGGAGAGCGCGAAGCTTTCTTT. Its protein is CASSDPGQGEREAFF.

The J gene is TRBJ2-7, the V gene TRBV7-2; D ambiguous. V was pared by 5 bases and J by 3 bases, with 5 bases between. Germline CDR1 SGHTA, CDR2 FQGNSA. CDR3 length: 11 residues. In DNA form, the CDR3 reads TGTGCCAGCAGCCCCCACTACGAGCAGTACTTC. Protein product: CASSPHYEQYF.

The genes are TRBV27 and TRBJ2-1, with D possibly being TRBD1 (5 bases). CDR3 length: 12 residues. The germline V and J ends were trimmed by 8 bases and 9 bases, with 14 bases remaining between them. Per germline, CDR1 MNHEY and CDR2 SMNVEV (reference sequence). The CDR3 sequence: CASQGRITEQFF. The CDR3 DNA reads as TGTGCCAGCCAGGGAAGGATTACTGAGCAGTTCTTC.

Comments on this clone: Compared with germline, one end of the junction differs, possibly owing to a read error. The chain combines TRBV29-1 with TRBJ1-4, with TRBD1 matching over 8 bases. This CDR3 spans 12 amino acids. Looked up from germline, CDR1 is SQVTM and CDR2 is ANQGSEA. The CDR3 DNA sequence: TGCAGCGTTCAACAGGGGGGGGAAAAACTGCTTTTT. Residues: CSVQQGGEKLLF.

CDR3 in DNA: TGTGCCAGCACAGGACAGGGCGCCTATGGCTACACCTTC. This codes for CASTGQGAYGYTF. The genes are TRBV27 and TRBJ1-2, with 8 bases aligning to TRBD1. The V gene end was trimmed by 7 bases and the J gene end by 4 bases; junction bases not matched to a gene: 5. This CDR3 has 13 amino acids. Germline CDR1 is MNHEY and CDR2 is SMNVEV (reference sequence).

The chain links TRBV18 to TRBJ1-6; no definite D call. From germline, CDR1 is KGHSH and CDR2 LQKENI. The length of the CDR3 is 14 residues. V was trimmed by 2 bases and J by 10 bases, leaving 12 bases between them. This CDR3 is CASSPVATGSPLHF. As DNA, the CDR3 is TGTGCCAGCTCACCAGTGGCGACGGGGTCACCCCTCCACTTT.

In this sample, this clone turned up a few times. V and J are TRBV19 and TRBJ1-1; 7 bases align to TRBD1. The CDR3 is made up of 12 amino acids. Germline loops: CDR1 LNHDA, CDR2 SQIVND (reference sequence). Trimming cost V 9 bases and J 3 bases; bases outside gene matches: 4. The CDR3: CARGQVDTEAFF. For the CDR3, the DNA is TGTGCCAGAGGACAGGTTGACACTGAAGCTTTCTTT. Looking up the rest from reference TRBV19 and TRBJ1-1 gives the full variable domain: DGGITQSPKYLFRKEGQNVTLSCEQNLNHDAMYWYRQDPGQGLRLIYYSQIVNDFQKGDIAEGYSVSREKKESFPLTVTSAQKNPTAFYLCARGQVDTEAFFGQGTRLTVV.

The V and J genes are TRBV19 and TRBJ1-5; the D is unclear. Between the trimmed V and J ends, which lost 2 bases and 0 bases, there was a span of 8 bases. Germline CDR1 and CDR2: LNHDA and SQIVND (reference sequence). This CDR3 has 15 residues. This CDR3 is CASSIISGSNQPQHF. The DNA for the CDR3 is TGTGCCAGTAGTATAATTTCGGGTAGCAATCAGCCCCAGCATTTT. Full variable domain (outside the CDR3, taken from reference TRBV19 and TRBJ1-5): DGGITQSPKYLFRKEGQNVTLSCEQNLNHDAMYWYRQDPGQGLRLIYYSQIVNDFQKGDIAEGYSVSREKKESFPLTVTSAQKNPTAFYLCASSIISGSNQPQHFGDGTRLSIL.

A word on this clone: The sample carries other DNA sequences with the same CDR3. The chain links TRBV7-2 to TRBJ2-7; 7 bases agree with TRBD1. CDR3 length: 12 amino acids. Trimming removed 4 bases from V and 4 bases from J; junction bases left unmatched: 1. Germline V gene data show CDR1 as SGHTA and CDR2 as FQGNSA. The CDR3 DNA reads TGTGCCAGCAGCTCGACAGGGTACGAGCAGTACTTC. The encoded protein is CASSSTGYEQYF.

V gene TRBV7-2 combines with J gene TRBJ1-2, with D tentatively TRBD1 (6 bases). The V end lost 3 bases, the J end lost 4 bases, and 15 bases lay between the germline ends. The CDR3 extends over 15 amino acids. CDR1 is SGHTA and CDR2 is FQGNSA in the germline V gene. The CDR3 spells CASSLTGTPTYGYTF. CDR3 bases: TGTGCCAGCAGCTTGACCGGGACACCCACCTATGGCTACACCTTC.

V is TRBV19 and J is TRBJ2-1, with D possibly TRBD1 on 6 matching bases. V lost 7 bases and J lost 5, with 15 bases in between. Germline-derived CDR1 and CDR2 are LNHDA and SQIVND (reference sequence). The CDR3 runs to 14 residues. The CDR3 sequence is CASMSRGKNNEQFF. CDR3 DNA: TGTGCCAGTATGTCGAGGGGGAAGAACAATGAGCAGTTCTTC.

V gene TRBV6-1 combines with J gene TRBJ2-5; 11 nucleotides align to TRBD2. The CDR3 is 16 amino acids. The V gene end was trimmed by 1 base and the J gene end by 1 base; junction bases not matched to a gene: 2. The germline V gene has CDR1 MNHNS and CDR2 SASEGT. CDR3 coding DNA: TGTGCCAGCAGTGAAGAACTAGCGGGGGCCCAAGAGACCCAGTACTTC. Translation gives CASSEELAGAQETQYF.

V is TRBV5-4 and J is TRBJ1-1, with TRBD1 identical over 7 bases. V was pared by 4 bases and J by 5 bases, with 11 bases of the junction left unmatched. The CDR3 contains 15 residues. CDR1 is SGHNT, CDR2 YYREEE, per germline (reference sequence). The chain's CDR3 is CASSQRQGKGTEAFF. The CDR3 nucleotides read TGTGCCAGCAGCCAACGACAGGGAAAGGGGACTGAAGCTTTCTTT.

The chain employs TRBV2 and TRBJ2-1; 10 bases line up with TRBD1. In germline, CDR1 is SNHLY, CDR2 FYNNEI. The V and J ends lost 6 bases and 3 bases, in that order; junction bases with no gene match: 5. This CDR3 comprises 15 residues. The DNA for the CDR3 is TGTGCCAGCAGAAAAGGGACAGGGGTCTACAATGAGCAGTTCTTC. It specifies CASRKGTGVYNEQFF.

This clone was observed a single time. The chain employs TRBV7-2 and TRBJ2-3; TRBD2 matches 9 bases. J lost 6 bases, V lost 7 bases, and 11 bases had no gene match. This CDR3 is 15 amino acids long. Looked up from germline, CDR1 is SGHTA and CDR2 is FQGNSA. CDR3 in amino acids: CASTFGGGASDTQYF. The CDR3 coding sequence is TGTGCCAGCACCTTTGGCGGGGGGGCCAGCGATACGCAGTATTTT.

This rearrangement joins TRBV11-2 to TRBJ2-7, with 9 nucleotides matching TRBD1. J gave up 3 bases and V 4 bases, and 4 bases lay outside the gene matches. The CDR3 runs to 14 residues. Germline assignment: CDR1 SGHAT and CDR2 FQNNGV. CDR3 residues: CASSSTGGGYEQYF. The CDR3 DNA is TGTGCCAGCAGCTCGACAGGGGGAGGCTACGAGCAGTACTTC.

The chain joins TRBV14 to TRBJ1-6, with a tentative D call TRBD1 (5 bases). Germline V gene data show CDR1 as SGHDN and CDR2 as FVKESK. The germline V and J ends were trimmed by 2 bases and 7 bases, with 15 bases remaining between them. This CDR3 is 16 amino acids long. CDR3 bases: TGTGCCAGCAGCCAATACGGAGACAGCCTAAATTCACCCCTCCACTTT. Its translation is CASSQYGDSLNSPLHF.

The chain carries TRBV27 and TRBJ2-3; the D is unclear. In germline, CDR1 is MNHEY, CDR2 SMNVEV (reference sequence). The CDR3 has 15 residues. Trimming pared 5 bases from V and 0 bases from J, leaving 12 bases between. The CDR3 sequence: CASSPRGPSTDTQYF. Written as DNA, the CDR3 is TGTGCCAGCAGTCCACGAGGCCCTAGCACAGATACGCAGTATTTT.

This clone appeared once. This chain links TRBV19 with TRBJ2-7; no reliable D call. Germline loops: CDR1 LNHDA, CDR2 SQIVND (reference sequence). The CDR3 extends over 11 amino acids. V was pared by 9 bases and J by 2 bases, with 8 bases between. CDR3 DNA: TGTGCCAGGAGGAGTACCTACGAGCAGTACTTC. Amino acids: CARRSTYEQYF.

This clone has more than one count but fewer than ten. The chain joins TRBV19 to TRBJ2-5, with a weak D call TRBD1 (5 bases). The V and J ends lost 2 bases and 5 bases respectively, with 15 bases between them. The CDR3 extends over 15 amino acids. Per germline, CDR1 LNHDA and CDR2 SQIVND (reference sequence). Written as DNA, the CDR3 is TGTGCCAGTAGTATACAGGGTTGGTATACGGAGACCCAGTACTTC. It yields the protein CASSIQGWYTETQYF.

The V gene is TRBV10-3, the J gene TRBJ2-3; 11 nucleotides align to TRBD2. The ends lost 0 bases at V and 3 bases at J; junction bases unmatched: 8. The CDR3 is made up of 18 amino acids. Germline V gene data show CDR1 as ENHRY and CDR2 as SYGVKD. The CDR3 loop is CAISESGTSGPVTDTQYF. In nucleotides, the CDR3 is TGTGCCATCAGTGAGTCCGGGACTAGCGGACCCGTGACAGATACGCAGTATTTT.

The chain is built from TRBV7-2 and TRBJ1-1, with 8 bases identical to TRBD1. Germline V gives CDR1 SGHTA, CDR2 FQGNSA. V lost 1 base and J lost 2; bases outside the gene matches: 3. The CDR3 runs to 15 residues. The CDR3 sequence: CASSLGQGANTEAFF. The DNA of the CDR3 is TGTGCCAGCAGCTTAGGGCAGGGGGCCAACACTGAAGCTTTCTTT.

This clone was seen just once. The gene calls are TRBV6-6 and TRBJ1-2, with a weak D call TRBD1 (6 bases). Germline V gene sequence: CDR1 MNHNY, CDR2 SVGAGI (reference sequence). This CDR3 spans 14 amino acids. With 6 bases removed from V and 3 bases from J, the gap between germline ends came to 14 bases. The CDR3, as DNA: TGTGCCAGCAGCGAGGGAGGGGGGTACTATGGCTACACCTTC. Protein: CASSEGGGYYGYTF.

V gene TRBV10-3 combines with J gene TRBJ2-3, with D possibly TRBD2 on 7 matching bases. This CDR3 is built from 14 residues. V was cut by 7 bases and J by 3 bases, with 14 bases left in between. Germline-derived CDR1 and CDR2 are ENHRY and SYGVKD. CDR3: CAIKGGGITDTQYF. In DNA, the CDR3 is TGTGCCATCAAAGGGGGGGGGATTACAGATACGCAGTATTTT.